These 19 T cell receptor beta chains came from one sample sequenced in a study of lymphopenia after photon versus proton radiotherapy. Clones were read by immunoSEQ multiplex PCR, and TCRdb kept only the in-frame ones, dropping some. Of roughly 40,000 clones in the sample, around 86% are singletons; the top ten hold around 25%. The input for sequencing was peripheral blood, taken from a patient treated with proton-based radiotherapy. The receptors stem from a woman in her sixties or seventies with pancreatic cancer.

The chain links TRBV28 to TRBJ2-1; D is unresolved. Trimming cost V 7 bases and J 3 bases, with 7 bases left between them. CDR3 length: 12 amino acids. Germline V gene lookup returns CDR1 MDHEN and CDR2 SYDVKM. The CDR3 loop is CASTRDYNEQFF. The CDR3 DNA reads as TGTGCCAGCACTAGAGACTACAATGAGCAGTTCTTC.

This chain connects TRBV5-4 to TRBJ2-1; 8 bases fit TRBD2. The CDR3 is 14 residues long. V was clipped by 4 bases and J by 4 bases; unmatched bases: 4. Looked up from germline, CDR1 is SGHNT and CDR2 is YYREEE (reference sequence). CDR3 nucleotides: TGTGCCAGCAGCCTTAGCGGGACTTACAATGAGCAGTTCTTC. Protein product: CASSLSGTYNEQFF.

V and J are TRBV6-6 and TRBJ2-7, with D unresolved. Trimming removed 2 bases from V and 7 bases from J, with 6 bases in between. Germline V CDR1 and CDR2: MNHNY, SVGAGI (reference sequence). CDR3 length equals 11 residues. CDR3 in amino acids: CASSYTGEQYF. The CDR3 DNA sequence: TGTGCCAGCAGTTACACTGGTGAGCAGTACTTC.

The rearrangement joins TRBV9 to TRBJ2-2; D ambiguous. The CDR3 is 15 residues long. The V gene lost 4 bases and the J gene lost 6 bases, with 16 bases spanning the gap. Germline CDR1 SGDLS, CDR2 YYNGEE. CDR3: CASSISPLGPGELFF. For the CDR3, the DNA is TGTGCCAGCAGCATTTCCCCTTTAGGGCCCGGGGAGCTGTTTTTT.

The gene calls are TRBV29-1 and TRBJ2-7; D tentatively reads TRBD1 or TRBD2 (5 bases each). V dropped 6 bases and J dropped 3 bases, with 18 bases sitting between them. This CDR3 comprises 14 residues. Germline CDR1 reads SQVTM; CDR2 reads ANQGSEA. The CDR3 region is CSVGERGWDYEQYF. Here the CDR3 DNA reads TGCAGCGTAGGGGAGAGGGGCTGGGACTACGAGCAGTACTTC.

The V gene is TRBV25-1, the J gene TRBJ1-4; TRBD1 matches at 11 bases. Germline V gene lookup returns CDR1 MGHDK and CDR2 SYGVNS. J gave up 8 bases and V 0 bases, and 2 bases lay outside the gene matches. This CDR3 contains 15 residues. As DNA, the CDR3 is TGTGCCAGCAGTGAATACGGGACAGGGGGGGAAAAACTGTTTTTT. As protein: CASSEYGTGGEKLFF.

The chain uses TRBV28 and TRBJ2-7; 8 bases align to TRBD2. Germline lookup yields CDR1 MDHEN and CDR2 SYDVKM. The CDR3 is 16 residues long. J was trimmed by 4 bases and V by 5 bases; bases with no gene match: 13. CDR3 sequence reads: CASSPFAGRDGYEQYF. CDR3 in DNA: TGTGCCAGCAGTCCCTTCGCCGGGAGGGACGGGTACGAGCAGTACTTC.

This clone occurred a few times. The chain couples TRBV4-1 to TRBJ2-3; 8 bases are a match to TRBD2. The V and J ends lost 0 bases and 0 bases, in that order; junction bases with no gene match: 5. Germline lookup yields CDR1 MGHRA and CDR2 YSYEKL. This CDR3 has 17 residues. CDR3 sequence: CASSQDAAGGSTDTQYF. CDR3 nucleotides: TGCGCCAGCAGCCAAGATGCGGCGGGAGGAAGCACAGATACGCAGTATTTT.

By sample fraction, this clone is medium-sized. This chain links TRBV5-6 with TRBJ1-5, with D maybe TRBD1 (6 bases). With 0 bases removed from V and 1 base from J, the gap between germline ends came to 11 bases. Germline V gene sequence: CDR1 SGHDT, CDR2 YYEEEE. The CDR3 consists of 16 residues. This chain's CDR3 is CASSLGTAMSNQPQHF. The CDR3 bases are TGTGCCAGCAGCTTGGGGACAGCTATGAGCAATCAGCCCCAGCATTTT.

V gene TRBV5-1 combines with J gene TRBJ1-2; D is perhaps TRBD1 (5 bases). Germline CDR1 reads SGHRS; CDR2 reads YFSETQ. This CDR3 comprises 15 residues. The V end lost 4 bases, the J end lost 8 bases, and 21 bases lay between the germline ends. CDR3 bases: TGCGCCAGCAGCCCCCTCCTGGGGCAGAGTGTCGGCTACACCTTC. Its translation: CASSPLLGQSVGYTF.

This sequence joins TRBV6-5 and TRBJ1-3; 7 bases are shared with TRBD1. V lost 5 bases, J lost 4 bases, and 2 bases stayed unmatched. The germline gives CDR1 MNHEY, CDR2 SVGAGI. The CDR3 covers 13 residues. CDR3 residues: CASSLQGGNTIYF. CDR3 sequence (DNA): TGTGCCAGCAGTCTACAGGGGGGAAACACCATATATTTT.

This chain joins TRBV28 and TRBJ1-1; the D is unclear. The CDR3 has 15 amino acids. CDR1 MDHEN and CDR2 SYDVKM come from the germline V gene. V gave up 5 bases and J gave up 0 bases, with 13 bases separating them. The CDR3 DNA reads TGTGCCAGCAGTGCCGGGGAACAGTTGAACACTGAAGCTTTCTTT. This translates into CASSAGEQLNTEAFF.

J is TRBJ2-5 and V is TRBV5-1; 7 bases line up with TRBD2. The V gene's germline CDR1 is SGHRS and CDR2 YFSETQ. The V segment lost 0 bases and the J segment 7 bases; nucleotides outside the gene matches: 9. This CDR3 spans 15 amino acids. CDR3 loop: CASSLEGGSGATQYF. CDR3 DNA sequence: TGCGCCAGCAGCTTGGAAGGCGGGAGTGGCGCGACCCAGTACTTC.

The V call is TRBV7-2, the J call TRBJ1-5; 9 positions agree with TRBD1. The junction had 7 bases not matched to a gene; V was cut back by 4 bases and J by 3 bases. The germline gives CDR1 SGHTA, CDR2 FQGNSA. This CDR3 comprises 16 residues. CDR3 in DNA: TGTGCCAGCAGCTCCGCCGACAGGGGGTACAATCAGCCCCAGCATTTT. Its protein product is CASSSADRGYNQPQHF.

This clone has only a few counts. V and J are TRBV18 and TRBJ2-2; TRBD1 matches 11 bases. The germline V gene encodes CDR1 KGHSH and CDR2 LQKENI. The junction had 1 base not matched to a gene; V was cut back by 0 bases and J by 7 bases. This CDR3 is 15 amino acids long. The CDR3, as DNA: TGTGCCAGCTCACCACCGGGACAGGGGGTCGGGGAGCTGTTTTTT. This sequence encodes CASSPPGQGVGELFF.

The chain links TRBV4-2 to TRBJ2-7; tentatively, D is TRBD2 (5 bases). Germline CDR1 is LGHNA and CDR2 is YNFKEQ. Trimming took off 1 base at V and 0 bases at J, with 7 bases between the two ends. The length of the CDR3 is 14 residues. CDR3 nucleotide sequence: TGTGCCAGCAGCCAAGTGGGGAGCTCCTACGAGCAGTACTTC. It translates to CASSQVGSSYEQYF.

In this sample, this clone turned up a few times. The chain couples TRBV7-8 to TRBJ2-7, with 9 nucleotides matching TRBD1. This CDR3 has 15 residues. Germline V gene sequence: CDR1 SGHVS, CDR2 FQNEAQ. Unmatched junction bases numbered 11, after V lost 5 bases and J lost 6 bases. The CDR3 loop reads CASSRSGTGRSEQYF. DNA of the CDR3: TGTGCCAGCAGCCGATCCGGGACAGGGCGCAGCGAGCAGTACTTC.

The chain has TRBV7-2 and TRBJ2-1, with D perhaps being TRBD1 or TRBD2 (5 bases each). V was cut by 0 bases and J by 4 bases, with 16 bases left in between. The V gene's germline CDR1 is SGHTA and CDR2 FQGNSA. CDR3 size: 17 residues. The CDR3 here is CASSLANLGESYNEQFF. In DNA, the CDR3 is TGTGCCAGCAGCTTAGCGAATTTGGGGGAGAGTTACAATGAGCAGTTCTTC. Together with reference TRBV7-2 and TRBJ2-1, the CDR3 gives the full variable domain: GAGVSQSPSNKVTEKGKDVELRCDPISGHTALYWYRQSLGQGLEFLIYFQGNSAPDKSGLPSDRFSAERTGGSVSTLTIQRTQQEDSAVYLCASSLANLGESYNEQFFGPGTRLTVL.

The gene calls are TRBV4-1 and TRBJ1-3; D remains unclear. CDR3 length: 15 residues. V lost 6 bases and J 4 bases, leaving 16 bases between the germline ends. Germline V gene sequence: CDR1 MGHRA, CDR2 YSYEKL. DNA of the CDR3: TGCGCCAGCAGACAGTCTCCGGGTTTAGGAAACACCATATATTTT. Protein product: CASRQSPGLGNTIYF.